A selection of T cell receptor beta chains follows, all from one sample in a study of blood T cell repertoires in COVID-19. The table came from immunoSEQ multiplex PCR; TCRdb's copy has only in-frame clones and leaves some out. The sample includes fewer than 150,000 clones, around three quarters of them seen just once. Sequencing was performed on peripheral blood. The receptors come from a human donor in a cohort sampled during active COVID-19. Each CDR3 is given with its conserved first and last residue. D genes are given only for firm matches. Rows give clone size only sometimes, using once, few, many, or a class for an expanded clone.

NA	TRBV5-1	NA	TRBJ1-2	CASSSWALTTNYGYTF	TGCGCCAGCAGCTCTTGGGCTCTTACCACTAACTATGGCTACACCTTC
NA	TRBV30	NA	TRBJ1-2	CAWALRGGTSSYGYTF	TGTGCCTGGGCCCTTCGGGGGGGAACCTCTTCTTATGGCTACACCTTC
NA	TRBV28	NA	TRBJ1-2	CASSLSYYGYTF	TGTGCCAGCAGTTTAAGCTACTATGGCTACACCTTC
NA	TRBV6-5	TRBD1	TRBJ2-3	CASTRTGGIDTQYF	TGTGCCAGCACCCGGACAGGGGGTATAGATACGCAGTATTTT
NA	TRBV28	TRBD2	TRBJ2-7	CASSHERGTSGSYEQYF	TGTGCCAGCAGCCATGAGCGGGGGACTAGCGGATCCTACGAGCAGTACTTC
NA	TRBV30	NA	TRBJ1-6	CAWTLYNSPLHF	TGTGCCTGGACACTCTATAATTCACCCCTCCACTTT
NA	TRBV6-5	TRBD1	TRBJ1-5	CASAGTGNQPQHF	TGTGCCAGCGCCGGGACAGGCAATCAGCCCCAGCATTTT
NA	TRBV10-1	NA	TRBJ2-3	CASSESGDRDTQYF	TGCGCCAGCAGTGAGTCAGGGGATCGGGATACGCAGTATTTT
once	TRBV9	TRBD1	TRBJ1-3	CASSPGGGQGSKHSGNTIYF	TGTGCCAGCAGCCCTGGAGGGGGACAGGGCTCTAAGCACTCTGGAAACACCATATATTTT
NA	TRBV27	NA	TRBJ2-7	CASSRQRTYEQYF	TGTGCCAGCAGTAGACAGAGAACCTACGAGCAGTACTTC
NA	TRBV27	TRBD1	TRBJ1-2	CASSWTGSGGYTF	TGTGCCAGCAGTTGGACAGGGTCGGGTGGCTACACCTTC
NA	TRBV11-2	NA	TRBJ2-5	CASSFDYGVGETQYF	TGTGCCAGCAGCTTTGACTATGGGGTGGGGGAGACCCAGTACTTC
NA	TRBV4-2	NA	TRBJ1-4	CASSLAPAGVNEKLFF	TGTGCCAGCAGCCTAGCCCCAGCAGGGGTTAATGAAAAACTGTTTTTT
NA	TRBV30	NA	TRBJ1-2	CAWSLIQGHYGYTF	TGTGCCTGGAGTCTAATTCAGGGGCACTATGGCTACACCTTC
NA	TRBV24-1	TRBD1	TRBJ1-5	CATGQRGRLRQPQHF	TGTGCCACCGGACAAAGGGGGCGCTTGAGGCAGCCCCAGCATTTT
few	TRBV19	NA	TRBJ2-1	CASSITGGNEQFF	TGTGCCAGTAGTATAACCGGGGGCAATGAGCAGTTCTTC
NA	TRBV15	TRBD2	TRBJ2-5	CATSGGTSGGARTQYF	TGTGCCACCAGCGGGGGGACTAGCGGGGGCGCAAGGACCCAGTACTTC
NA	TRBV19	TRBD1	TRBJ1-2	CASTQRQGSNYGYTF	TGTGCCAGTACCCAGAGACAGGGCTCTAACTATGGCTACACCTTC
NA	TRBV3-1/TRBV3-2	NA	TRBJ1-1	CASSQGGRNTEAFF	TGTGCCAGCAGCCAAGGAGGTAGAAACACTGAAGCTTTCTTT
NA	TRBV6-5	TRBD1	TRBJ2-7	CASRGSRGLYEQYF	TGTGCCAGCAGGGGTTCCAGGGGGCTCTACGAGCAGTACTTC
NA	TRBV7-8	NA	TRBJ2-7	CASSSLWRGYEQYF	TGTGCCAGCAGCTCCCTGTGGCGGGGCTACGAGCAGTACTTC
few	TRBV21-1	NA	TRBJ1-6	CASSNRGLNSPLHF	TGTGCCAGCAGCAACAGGGGGCTGAATTCACCCCTCCACTTT
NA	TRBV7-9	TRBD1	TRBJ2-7	CASSWRQGIHEQYF	TGTGCCAGCAGCTGGCGACAGGGGATCCACGAGCAGTACTTC
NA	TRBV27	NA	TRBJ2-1	CASSSGQVWRVNEQFF	TGTGCCAGCAGTTCAGGCCAAGTTTGGAGGGTCAATGAGCAGTTCTTC
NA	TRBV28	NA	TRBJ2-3	CASSFLSGTDTQYF	TGTGCCAGCAGTTTCCTTTCGGGCACAGATACGCAGTATTTT
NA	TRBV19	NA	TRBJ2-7	CASSTSQTESYEQYF	TGTGCCAGTAGTACATCCCAGACTGAGTCCTACGAGCAGTACTTC
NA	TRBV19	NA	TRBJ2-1	CASFDWQGGHNEQFF	TGTGCCAGTTTTGATTGGCAGGGGGGTCACAATGAGCAGTTCTTC
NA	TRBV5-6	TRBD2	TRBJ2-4	CASSFLAGGSTSKNIQYF	TGTGCCAGCAGCTTCCTAGCGGGGGGGAGTACCAGCAAAAACATTCAGTACTTC
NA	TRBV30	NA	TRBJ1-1	CAWSVNLNTEAFF	TGTGCCTGGAGTGTAAATCTCAACACTGAAGCTTTCTTT
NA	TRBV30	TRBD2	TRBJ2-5	CAWSVSGGARETQYF	TGTGCCTGGAGTGTCAGCGGGGGGGCCCGAGAGACCCAGTACTTC
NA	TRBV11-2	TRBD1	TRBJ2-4	CASSHLRGRNIQYF	TGTGCCAGCAGCCACCTCAGGGGGCGGAACATTCAGTACTTC
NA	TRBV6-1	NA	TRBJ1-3	CASSDRSRSGNTIYF	TGTGCCAGCAGTGACAGGTCCCGGTCGGGAAACACCATATATTTT
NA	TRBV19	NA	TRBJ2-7	CASSMGSVSGNSYEQYF	TGTGCCAGTAGTATGGGGTCGGTGTCGGGGAATAGCTACGAGCAGTACTTC
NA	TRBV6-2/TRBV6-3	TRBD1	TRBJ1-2	CASSEDRVRGYTF	TGTGCCAGCAGCGAAGACAGGGTGCGCGGCTACACCTTC
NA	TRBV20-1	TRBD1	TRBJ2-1	CSASGTGIYNEQFF	TGCAGTGCTAGTGGGACAGGGATCTACAATGAGCAGTTCTTC